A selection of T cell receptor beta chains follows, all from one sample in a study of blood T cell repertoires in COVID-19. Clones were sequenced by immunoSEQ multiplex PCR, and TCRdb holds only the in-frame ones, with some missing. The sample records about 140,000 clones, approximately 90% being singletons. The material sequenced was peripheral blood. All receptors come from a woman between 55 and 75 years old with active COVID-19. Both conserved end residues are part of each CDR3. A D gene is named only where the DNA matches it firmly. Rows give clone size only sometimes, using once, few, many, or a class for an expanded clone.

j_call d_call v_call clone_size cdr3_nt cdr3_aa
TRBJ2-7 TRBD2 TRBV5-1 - TGCGCCAGCAGCTTGGAAGGACTAGCGGGAGGTAGGGAGCAGTACTTC CASSLEGLAGGREQYF
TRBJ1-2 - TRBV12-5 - TGTGCTAGTGGTTTGGTACTGGGGCGGCATAACCCCAACTATGGCTACACCTTC CASGLVLGRHNPNYGYTF
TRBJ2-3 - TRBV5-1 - TGCGCCAGCAGCTTTAGGGGCCAGGGGACGACAGATACGCAGTATTTT CASSFRGQGTTDTQYF
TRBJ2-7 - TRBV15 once TGTGCCACCAGCAGAGGGGTGGGGGGCTCCTACGAGCAGTACTTC CATSRGVGGSYEQYF
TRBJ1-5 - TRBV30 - TGTGCCTGGAGTGGGGGGCACGGCAATCAGCCCCAGCATTTT CAWSGGHGNQPQHF
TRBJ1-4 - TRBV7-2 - TGTGCCAGCAGCGTATCCGGGATACCAACTAATGAAAAACTGTTTTTT CASSVSGIPTNEKLFF
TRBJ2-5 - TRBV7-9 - TGTGCCAGCAGCTTTCAGCCGGGTAAACAAGAGACCCAGTACTTC CASSFQPGKQETQYF
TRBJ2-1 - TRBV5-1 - TGCGCCAGCAGCCCGGGGGCCTACAATGAGCAGTTCTTC CASSPGAYNEQFF
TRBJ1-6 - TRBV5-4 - TGTGCCAGCAGGTCCGGACAGTTTAATTCACCCCTCCACTTT CASRSGQFNSPLHF
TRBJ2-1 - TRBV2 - TGTGCCAGCAGTGAGGCGGGGCCCGGCTACAATGAGCAGTTCTTC CASSEAGPGYNEQFF
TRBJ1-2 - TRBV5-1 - TGCGCCAGCAGCGCTGCGCAGGGTGGTGGCTACACCTTC CASSAAQGGGYTF
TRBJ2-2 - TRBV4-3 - TGCGCCAGCAGCCAAGCGGCAGAGGTGGTCGGGGAGCTGTTTTTT CASSQAAEVVGELFF
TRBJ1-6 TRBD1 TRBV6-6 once TGTGCCAGCAGCCCCGGGACAGGTGCCTCGCTGCCCCACTTT CASSPGTGASLPHF
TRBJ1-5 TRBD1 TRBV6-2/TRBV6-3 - TGTGCCAGCAGTTCCCGGGACAGGCCTTATCAGCCCCAGCATTTT CASSSRDRPYQPQHF
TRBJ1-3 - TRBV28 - TGTGCCAGCAGCGGGGTTGTCAGAAACACCATATATTTT CASSGVVRNTIYF
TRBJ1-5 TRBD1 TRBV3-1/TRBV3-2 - TGTGCCAGCAGCCAAGCTAGAGGGGGCAGCAATCAGCCCCAGCATTTT CASSQARGGSNQPQHF
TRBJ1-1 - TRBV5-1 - TGCGCCAGCAGCTTGGTCATAGGCGTCAGGGATTCCACTGAAGCTTTCTTT CASSLVIGVRDSTEAFF
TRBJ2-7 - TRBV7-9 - TGTGCCAGCAGCCGACGGGACATCGGATCCTACGAGCAGTACTTC CASSRRDIGSYEQYF
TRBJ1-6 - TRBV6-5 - TGTGCCAGCAGCCGCCAGGGGATTCAATCACCCCTCCACTTT CASSRQGIQSPLHF
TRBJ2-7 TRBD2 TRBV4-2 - TGTGCCAGCAGGCAGGACCTCGGACTAGCGTCGTACGAGCAGTACTTC CASRQDLGLASYEQYF
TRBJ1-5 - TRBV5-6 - TGTGCCAGCAGCTTGGGCACGACACTTAAAAATCAGCCCCAGCATTTT CASSLGTTLKNQPQHF
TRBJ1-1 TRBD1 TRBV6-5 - TGTGCCAGCACCCAGGGACAGACGAACACTGAAGCTTTCTTT CASTQGQTNTEAFF
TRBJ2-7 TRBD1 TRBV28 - TGTGCCAGCAGTCGATGGGACAGGAGCTTAGTGGAGCAGTACTTC CASSRWDRSLVEQYF
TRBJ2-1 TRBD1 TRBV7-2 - TGTGCCAGTAGGAGGGACAGGGCCTACAATGAGCAGTTCTTC CASRRDRAYNEQFF
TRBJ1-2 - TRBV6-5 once TGTGCCAGCAGGGGCCTACAGGGCCCCTATGGCTACACCTTC CASRGLQGPYGYTF
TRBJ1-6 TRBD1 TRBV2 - TGTGCCAGCAGGAGACAGGGGATCTCACCCCTCCACTTT CASRRQGISPLHF
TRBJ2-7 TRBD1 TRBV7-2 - TGTGCCAGCAGCCCCGGACAGGGTACCTACGAGCAGTACTTC CASSPGQGTYEQYF
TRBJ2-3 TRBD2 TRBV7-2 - TGTGCCAGCAGCCCGAGGGCGGGAGGGCTCGGAGATACGCAGTATTTT CASSPRAGGLGDTQYF
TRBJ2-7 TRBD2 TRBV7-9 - TGTGCCAGCAGCCTATCGGGAGGTTCAGAAGAGCAGTACTTC CASSLSGGSEEQYF
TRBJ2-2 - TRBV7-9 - TGTGCCAGCAGCTTCCTTCAGGGTCGCACCGGGGAGCTGTTTTTT CASSFLQGRTGELFF
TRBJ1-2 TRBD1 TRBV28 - TGTGCCAGCAGCCCATTTTACCCGACAGGGACAGATGGCTACACCTTC CASSPFYPTGTDGYTF
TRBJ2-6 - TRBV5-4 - TGTGCCAGCACCAGAACTGGGGCCAACGTCCTGACTTTC CASTRTGANVLTF
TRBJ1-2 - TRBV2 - TGTGCCAGCAGTGAAGGTGCCCGGTACTATGGCTACACCTTC CASSEGARYYGYTF
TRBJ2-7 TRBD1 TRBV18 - TGTGCCAGCTCTCTAGACAGGGTTTCCTACGAGCAGTACTTC CASSLDRVSYEQYF
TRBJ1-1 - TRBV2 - TGTGCCAGCAGTGGGACAACCAACACTGAAGCTTTCTTT CASSGTTNTEAFF
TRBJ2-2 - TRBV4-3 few TGCGCCAGCAGCCGAGACTACACCGGGGAGCTGTTTTTT CASSRDYTGELFF
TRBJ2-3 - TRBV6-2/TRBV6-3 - TGTGCCAGCAGTTCGGCAGGGTCAGATACGCAGTATTTT CASSSAGSDTQYF
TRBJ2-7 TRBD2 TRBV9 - TGTGCCAGCAGCGTAGATTCTAGCGGGAGTCCCTCGTCCTACGAGCAGTACTTC CASSVDSSGSPSSYEQYF
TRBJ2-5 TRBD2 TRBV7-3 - TGTGCCAGCAGTCTTAGGGCGGGAGAGAGAGAGACCCAGTACTTC CASSLRAGERETQYF
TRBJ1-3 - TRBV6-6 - TGTGCCAGCACCCCCGGGGGGGGGCGCTCTGGAAACACCATATATTTT CASTPGGGRSGNTIYF
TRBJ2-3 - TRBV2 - TGTGCCAGCTGTATGGCAAGCACAGATACGCAGTATTTT CASCMASTDTQYF
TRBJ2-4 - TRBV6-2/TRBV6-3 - TGTGCCAGCAGTTACTCCGGGTTAGCCAAAAACATTCAGTACTTC CASSYSGLAKNIQYF
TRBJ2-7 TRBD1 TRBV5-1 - TGCGCCAGCAGCGTGGCCGGGACAGCCCAATACGAGCAGTACTTC CASSVAGTAQYEQYF
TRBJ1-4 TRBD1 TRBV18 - TGTGCCAGCTCACCATACGGACAGGTGGCAACTAATGAAAAACTGTTTTTT CASSPYGQVATNEKLFF
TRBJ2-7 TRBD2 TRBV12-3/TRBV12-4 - TGTGCCACCCGACTAGCGGCCTCCTACGAGCAGTACTTC CATRLAASYEQYF
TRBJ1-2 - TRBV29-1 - TGCAGCGCCGAAGGGGGTTTAAGTAATGGCTACACCTTC CSAEGGLSNGYTF
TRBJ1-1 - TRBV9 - TGTGCCAGCAGCGTAGCGACAAGTGGTGGGCACACTGAAGCTTTCTTT CASSVATSGGHTEAFF
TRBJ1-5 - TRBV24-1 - TGTGCCACCGGGGCAGGGTCTGGCAATCAGCCCCAGCATTTT CATGAGSGNQPQHF